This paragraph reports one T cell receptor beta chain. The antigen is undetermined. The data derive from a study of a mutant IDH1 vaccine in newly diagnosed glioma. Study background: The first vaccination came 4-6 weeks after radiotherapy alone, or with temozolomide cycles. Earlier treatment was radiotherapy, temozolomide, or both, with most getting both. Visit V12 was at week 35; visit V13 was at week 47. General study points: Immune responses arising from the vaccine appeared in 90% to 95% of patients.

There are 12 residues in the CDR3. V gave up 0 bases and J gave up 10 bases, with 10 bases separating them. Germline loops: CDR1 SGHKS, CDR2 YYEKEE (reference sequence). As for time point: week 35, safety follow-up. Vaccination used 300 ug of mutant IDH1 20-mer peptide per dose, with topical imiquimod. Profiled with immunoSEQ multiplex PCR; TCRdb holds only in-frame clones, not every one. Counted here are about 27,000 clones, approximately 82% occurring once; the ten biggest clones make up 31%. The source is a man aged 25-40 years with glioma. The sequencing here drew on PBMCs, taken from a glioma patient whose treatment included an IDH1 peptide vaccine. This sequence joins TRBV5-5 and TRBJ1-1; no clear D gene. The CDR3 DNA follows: TGTGCCAGCAGCTTGGACAGATTTCGAGCTTTCTTT. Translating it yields CASSLDRFRAFF.